The 9 T cell receptor beta chains presented below share a single source sample, sequenced in a study of cytomegalovirus exposure and HLA in healthy donors. This table comes from immunoSEQ multiplex PCR, and its TCRdb copy is limited to in-frame clones, with some not included. This sample yields 100,000 to 150,000 clones, of which roughly nine tenths are seen a single time; about 1.1% belongs to the top ten. Sequencing was done on a sample of PBMCs. These receptors all stem from a woman under 30 in good health and CMV-seronegative.

This chain links TRBV29-1 with TRBJ2-1; TRBD1 matches 7 bases. J gave up 1 base and V 7 bases, and 4 bases lay outside the gene matches. Germline CDR1 reads SQVTM; CDR2 reads ANQGSEA. The CDR3 covers 13 residues. The CDR3 bases are TGCAGCGGTGAGACAGGGTCCTACAATGAGCAGTTCTTC. Protein product: CSGETGSYNEQFF.

This chain uses TRBV18 with TRBJ2-2, with unresolved D. CDR3 length equals 16 residues. V dropped 1 base and J dropped 0 bases, with 9 bases sitting between them. From germline, CDR1 is KGHSH and CDR2 LQKENI. The CDR3: CASSPQTDANTGELFF. In nucleotides, the CDR3 is TGTGCCAGCTCACCACAAACAGACGCGAACACCGGGGAGCTGTTTTTT.

The gene calls are TRBV6-1 and TRBJ2-3; 8 nucleotides line up with TRBD2. Trimming removed 7 bases from V and 2 bases from J; junction bases left unmatched: 8. The germline gives CDR1 MNHNS, CDR2 SASEGT. This CDR3 comprises 15 residues. This CDR3 reads CASKSGRFFTDTQYF. The CDR3 DNA is TGTGCCAGCAAGAGCGGGAGATTCTTCACAGATACGCAGTATTTT.

V gene TRBV28 combines with J gene TRBJ2-3, with a weak D call TRBD2 (7 bases). The germline gives CDR1 MDHEN, CDR2 SYDVKM. Between the trimmed V and J ends, which lost 6 bases and 3 bases, there was a span of 13 bases. The CDR3 is 14 amino acids. The CDR3 sequence: CASRDGGPTDTQYF. CDR3 DNA: TGTGCCAGCAGAGACGGGGGGCCGACAGATACGCAGTATTTT.

The chain has TRBV2 and TRBJ2-5; 12 bases match TRBD2. The CDR3 spans 16 residues. Germline CDR1 reads SNHLY; CDR2 reads FYNNEI. J lost 2 bases, V lost 4 bases, and 5 bases had no gene match. CDR3 DNA: TGTGCCAGCAGTGCTGGACTAGCGGGGCGGCAAGAGACCCAGTACTTC. Its translation: CASSAGLAGRQETQYF.

The gene calls are TRBV14 and TRBJ1-1; D uncertain. CDR1 SGHDN and CDR2 FVKESK come from the germline V gene. V lost 1 base and J lost 2, with 5 bases in between. The CDR3 consists of 13 residues. CDR3 DNA: TGTGCCAGCAGCCAAGCGCTAAACACTGAAGCTTTCTTT. Translation gives CASSQALNTEAFF. The whole variable domain, remainder taken from reference TRBV14 and TRBJ1-1, is EAGVTQFPSHSVIEKGQTVTLRCDPISGHDNLYWYRRVMGKEIKFLLHFVKESKQDESGMPNNRFLAERTGGTYSTLKVQPAELEDSGVYFCASSQALNTEAFFGQGTRLTVV.

The chain couples TRBV19 to TRBJ2-1; a weak D match, TRBD1 (6 bases). The CDR3 covers 15 residues. Germline V gene lookup returns CDR1 LNHDA and CDR2 SQIVND (reference sequence). V lost 11 bases and J 5 bases, leaving 22 bases between the germline ends. The CDR3 nucleotides read TGTGCCTCGTCGCCCCCACAGGGTCCGGACAATGAGCAGTTCTTC. As protein: CASSPPQGPDNEQFF. Full variable domain (rest looked up from reference TRBV19 and TRBJ2-1): DGGITQSPKYLFRKEGQNVTLSCEQNLNHDAMYWYRQDPGQGLRLIYYSQIVNDFQKGDIAEGYSVSREKKESFPLTVTSAQKNPTAFYLCASSPPQGPDNEQFFGPGTRLTVL.

The V gene is TRBV28, the J gene TRBJ2-1; TRBD2 is a possible D gene (6 bases). Germline V gene lookup returns CDR1 MDHEN and CDR2 SYDVKM. The CDR3 contains 14 residues. Trimming took off 5 bases at V and 8 bases at J, with 16 bases between the two ends. CDR3 region: CASSPRDSLDEQFF. The DNA for the CDR3 is TGTGCCAGCAGTCCCCGGGACTCACTGGATGAGCAGTTCTTC. The full variable domain, completed using reference TRBV28 and TRBJ2-1, is DVKVTQSSRYLVKRTGEKVFLECVQDMDHENMFWYRQDPGLGLRLIYFSYDVKMKEKGDIPEGYSVSREKKERFSLILESASTNQTSMYLCASSPRDSLDEQFFGPGTRLTVL.

The genes are TRBV6-5 and TRBJ2-1, with TRBD1 matching over 7 bases. Trimming took 2 bases from V and 10 from J; bases not matched to a gene: 2. CDR1 is MNHEY, CDR2 SVGAGI, per germline. CDR3 length equals 12 residues. The CDR3 region is CASSYARGEQFF. The DNA of the CDR3 is TGTGCCAGCAGTTACGCCAGGGGGGAGCAGTTCTTC.